Listed below are T cell receptor beta chains from one sample, sequenced in a study of T cells after yellow fever vaccination. TCRdb processed the 5' RACE reads anew with MiXCR; each CDR3 protein has one entry. The table records fewer than 500,000 distinct CDR3 sequences, about 19% of them present only once. Sequences were derived from PBMCs, sampled before the yellow fever booster vaccination. These receptors originate from a man younger than 35 who received the YFV17D yellow fever vaccine. Each CDR3 is given with its conserved first and last residue. The order of the fields is CDR3 DNA, CDR3 protein, V gene, J gene, clone size, D gene. The D gene is left open where the match is weak. Rows give clone size only sometimes, using once, few, many, or a class for an expanded clone.

cdr3_nt: TGTGCCAGCAGCGTAGAGGGTAGCTCTGGAAACACCATATATTTT
cdr3_aa: CASSVEGSSGNTIYF
v_call: TRBV9
j_call: TRBJ1-3
clone_size: few
d_call: -

cdr3_nt: TGCAGTGCCCCTAGACCTAGACAGGGTGGCTACACCTTC
cdr3_aa: CSAPRPRQGGYTF
v_call: TRBV20-1
j_call: TRBJ1-2
clone_size: -
d_call: TRBD1

cdr3_nt: TGTGCCAGCAGCTTTTGGCAGGGGGAGCTGTTTTTT
cdr3_aa: CASSFWQGELFF
v_call: TRBV7-2
j_call: TRBJ2-2
clone_size: -
d_call: -

cdr3_nt: TGCAGTGCTAGACGACAGTACTCTGGGGCCAACGTCCTGACTTTC
cdr3_aa: CSARRQYSGANVLTF
v_call: TRBV20-1
j_call: TRBJ2-6
clone_size: -
d_call: -

cdr3_nt: TGTGCCAGCAGCTTCGGGACAGGGAGTAGGGAGACCCAGTACTTC
cdr3_aa: CASSFGTGSRETQYF
v_call: TRBV3-1
j_call: TRBJ2-5
clone_size: many
d_call: TRBD1

cdr3_nt: TGTGCCAGCAGTTACTCGAGGAGCAATCAGCCCCAGCATTTT
cdr3_aa: CASSYSRSNQPQHF
v_call: TRBV6-5
j_call: TRBJ1-5
clone_size: -
d_call: -

cdr3_nt: TGTGCCAGCAGCCTTGACACGACCTCCTCTCCAAACATTCAGTACTTC
cdr3_aa: CASSLDTTSSPNIQYF
v_call: TRBV3-1
j_call: TRBJ2-4
clone_size: few
d_call: -

cdr3_nt: TGTGCCAGCAATCCTGACCCGAACACAGATACGCAGTATTTT
cdr3_aa: CASNPDPNTDTQYF
v_call: TRBV9
j_call: TRBJ2-3
clone_size: few
d_call: -

cdr3_nt: TGCAGCGTAGCGATAACCGCTGAAGCTTTCTTT
cdr3_aa: CSVAITAEAFF
v_call: TRBV29-1
j_call: TRBJ1-1
clone_size: -
d_call: -

cdr3_nt: TGTGCCAGCAGTTTAACCGGGACCCGTGCTGAAAAACTGTTTTTT
cdr3_aa: CASSLTGTRAEKLFF
v_call: TRBV27
j_call: TRBJ1-4
clone_size: -
d_call: -

cdr3_nt: TGCGCCAGCAGTGAGTCGGGGGGGGGCCCCTACAATGAGCAGTTCTTC
cdr3_aa: CASSESGGGPYNEQFF
v_call: TRBV10-1
j_call: TRBJ2-1
clone_size: -
d_call: -

cdr3_nt: TGCAGCGTTGAAGATCGGGGCAGGGGTGAAAACTATGGCTACACCTTC
cdr3_aa: CSVEDRGRGENYGYTF
v_call: TRBV29-1
j_call: TRBJ1-2
clone_size: few
d_call: -

cdr3_nt: TGCAGTGCTAGACCCACCCGCACTGAAGCTTTCTTT
cdr3_aa: CSARPTRTEAFF
v_call: TRBV20-1
j_call: TRBJ1-1
clone_size: few
d_call: -

cdr3_nt: TGCAGTGCCGCCTCGGCTAGCGGCACAGATACGCAGTATTTT
cdr3_aa: CSAASASGTDTQYF
v_call: TRBV20-1
j_call: TRBJ2-3
clone_size: -
d_call: -

cdr3_nt: TGCGCCAGCAGCTTGGTTGGTGGACAGAACTACGAGCAGTACTTC
cdr3_aa: CASSLVGGQNYEQYF
v_call: TRBV5-1
j_call: TRBJ2-7
clone_size: -
d_call: -

cdr3_nt: TGTGCCAGCAGTAAACCCGCCGGGGGGGAAGAGACCCAGTACTTC
cdr3_aa: CASSKPAGGEETQYF
v_call: TRBV21-1
j_call: TRBJ2-5
clone_size: few
d_call: -

cdr3_nt: TGTGCCAGCAGTTACTCCCTAGGGGACAGGGGAGGGACTGAAGCTTTCTTT
cdr3_aa: CASSYSLGDRGGTEAFF
v_call: TRBV6-5
j_call: TRBJ1-1
clone_size: few
d_call: TRBD1

cdr3_nt: TGTGCCAGCAGCTTTAATCCGGGGGATTCACCCCTCCACTTT
cdr3_aa: CASSFNPGDSPLHF
v_call: TRBV7-2
j_call: TRBJ1-6
clone_size: few
d_call: -

cdr3_nt: TGCGCCAGCAGTGAGAAGGCTAACCCAAACTTCACAGATACGCAGTATTTT
cdr3_aa: CASSEKANPNFTDTQYF
v_call: TRBV10-2
j_call: TRBJ2-3
clone_size: -
d_call: -

cdr3_nt: TGTGCCAGCAGCGTTCCTTCGGTCCGGGGGGACCCTAGTGGCACAGATACGCAGTATTTT
cdr3_aa: CASSVPSVRGDPSGTDTQYF
v_call: TRBV9
j_call: TRBJ2-3
clone_size: -
d_call: TRBD2

cdr3_nt: TGCAGTGCTGGGAGTAGAAATCCTAGGCCCCAGCATTTT
cdr3_aa: CSAGSRNPRPQHF
v_call: TRBV20-1
j_call: TRBJ1-5
clone_size: -
d_call: -

cdr3_nt: TGCGCCAGCAGCCAAGCCGGGACTAGCGGGGGGAGCAATGAGCAGTTCTTC
cdr3_aa: CASSQAGTSGGSNEQFF
v_call: TRBV4-3
j_call: TRBJ2-1
clone_size: -
d_call: TRBD2

cdr3_nt: TGTGCCAGCAGCGTAAGGGGAGGGACGGAGAATTCACCCCTCCACTTT
cdr3_aa: CASSVRGGTENSPLHF
v_call: TRBV9
j_call: TRBJ1-6
clone_size: -
d_call: -

cdr3_nt: TGTGCCAGCAGCTACCTTGGGGCAAACAGGGATACGCAGTATTTT
cdr3_aa: CASSYLGANRDTQYF
v_call: TRBV12-3/TRBV12-4
j_call: TRBJ2-3
clone_size: -
d_call: -

cdr3_nt: TGTGCCAGCAGTTTACAGGGGAGGCAAGAGACCCAGTACTTC
cdr3_aa: CASSLQGRQETQYF
v_call: TRBV27
j_call: TRBJ2-5
clone_size: -
d_call: -

cdr3_nt: TGTGCCAGCAGGGGACTAGCGGGGGTAGAGACCCAGTACTTC
cdr3_aa: CASRGLAGVETQYF
v_call: TRBV6-2/TRBV6-3
j_call: TRBJ2-5
clone_size: -
d_call: TRBD2